What follows describes a single T cell receptor beta chain. This entry is derived from a study of T cells of healthy individuals. TCRdb called the 5' RACE reads again in MiXCR, with one record for every CDR3 protein. The sample contains approximately 100,000 distinct CDR3 sequences, roughly 15% of which appear only once. This CDR3 has 12 amino acids. Trimming cost V 3 bases and J 4 bases, with 6 bases left between them. The germline V gene encodes CDR1 SNHLY and CDR2 FYNNEI. The chain links TRBV2 to TRBJ1-2; D perhaps matches TRBD1 (6 bases). The clonotype comes from a human donor in good health. CDR3 in DNA: TGTGCCAGCAGTGAGGACAGCTATGGCTACACCTTC. This gives the protein CASSEDSYGYTF.